The sequence of this T cell receptor beta chain was determined in a study of blood T cell repertoires in COVID-19. The germline gives CDR1 SGHDT, CDR2 YYEEEE. This CDR3 spans 16 amino acids. The ends lost 5 bases at V and 4 bases at J; junction bases unmatched: 9. The table came from immunoSEQ multiplex PCR; TCRdb's copy has only in-frame clones and leaves some out. Altogether 310,000 or so clones are present, roughly nine tenths being singletons, with the ten largest covering roughly 2.3%. During active infection, Seattle patients enrolled and were then monitored through disease. The sample consisted of peripheral blood. This chain joins TRBV5-6 and TRBJ1-6; 7 bases map to TRBD1. The TCR originated in a woman in her twenties or thirties with COVID-19, enrolled during active disease. The CDR3 spells CASSATGTVYNSPLHF. The CDR3 nucleotides are TGTGCCAGCAGTGCCACCGGGACAGTTTATAATTCACCCCTCCACTTT.